The 13 T cell receptor beta chains reported below all come from one sample, sequenced in a study of lymphopenia after photon versus proton radiotherapy. The data were produced by immunoSEQ multiplex PCR, yet TCRdb's version contains in-frame clones alone and is incomplete. The sample contains more than 25,000 clones, about 83% of which appear only once. The material was peripheral blood, obtained from a patient treated with proton-based radiotherapy. These receptors were collected from a woman aged 60-75 years with cholangiocarcinoma. Some clones in this sample may be carry-over from other donors' samples.

This chain connects TRBV6-6 to TRBJ2-3, with TRBD2 identical over 15 bases. Germline trimming cut 10 bases from V and 6 bases from J; bases unmatched to any gene: 8. This CDR3 region has 15 residues. The germline V gene encodes CDR1 MNHNY and CDR2 SVGAGI (reference sequence). Written as DNA, the CDR3 is TGTGCCATCCGGACTAGCGGGAGGGCATCGGATACGCAGTATTTT. Translation: CAIRTSGRASDTQYF.

The chain employs TRBV5-4 and TRBJ2-1; no definite D call. The CDR3 has 14 residues. Germline V CDR1 and CDR2: SGHNT, YYREEE (reference sequence). Trimming took 1 base from V and 5 from J, leaving 10 bases between them. CDR3 protein: CASSLSSQNNEQFF. The CDR3 nucleotides read TGTGCCAGCAGCTTGTCATCGCAGAACAATGAGCAGTTCTTC.

V usage is TRBV7-3 and J usage is TRBJ2-1; D possibly uses TRBD1 or TRBD2 (5 bases each). The CDR3 extends over 15 amino acids. Trimming cost V 8 bases and J 6 bases, with 20 bases left between them. CDR1 and CDR2 (germline): SGHTA, FQGTGA. CDR3 DNA: TGTGCCAGCGCCCCCGGGGCCCTCCCTTCCAATGAGCAGTTCTTC. As protein: CASAPGALPSNEQFF.

This chain links TRBV5-4 with TRBJ2-6; no reliable D call. This CDR3 has 17 residues. V lost 1 base to trimming and J lost 0 bases, with 11 bases between them. The germline CDR1 and CDR2 sequences are SGHNT and YYREEE (reference sequence). CDR3 in amino acids: CASSLMAVRSGANVLTF. The DNA for the CDR3 is TGTGCCAGCAGCTTGATGGCCGTACGCTCTGGGGCCAACGTCCTGACTTTC.

The chain combines TRBV16 with TRBJ1-1, with D hard to call. Germline V CDR1 and CDR2: KGHSY, FQNENV. This CDR3 spans 14 amino acids. V lost 2 bases to trimming and J lost 0 bases, with 7 bases between them. The CDR3 nucleotides read TGTGCCAGCAGCCAAGTTACTATGAACACTGAAGCTTTCTTT. Protein product: CASSQVTMNTEAFF.

The chain links TRBV11-3 to TRBJ2-1; D unresolved. The CDR3 consists of 13 residues. V was shortened by 1 base and J by 6 bases, with 7 bases between the two germline ends. Germline-derived CDR1 and CDR2 are SGHNT and YENEEA. For the CDR3, the DNA is TGTGCCAGCAGCTTAGGGGGAATCAATGAGCAGTTCTTC. Protein: CASSLGGINEQFF.

The chain recombines TRBV9 with TRBJ2-3; D perhaps matches TRBD1 (6 bases). Trimming stripped 0 bases from V and 2 bases from J, with 10 bases between. Germline V gene lookup returns CDR1 SGDLS and CDR2 YYNGEE. The length of the CDR3 is 15 residues. CDR3 residues: CASSVGDTYTDTQYF. The CDR3 DNA follows: TGTGCCAGCAGCGTAGGGGACACATACACAGATACGCAGTATTTT. The full variable domain, with the rest looked up from reference TRBV9 and TRBJ2-3, is DSGVTQTPKHLITATGQRVTLRCSPRSGDLSVYWYQQSLDQGLQFLIQYYNGEERAKGNILERFSAQQFPDLHSELNLSSLELGDSALYFCASSVGDTYTDTQYFGPGTRLTVL.

The sample holds one count of this clone. The CDR3 reads CASNEMTTDTQYF. The CDR3 nucleotides read TGTGCCAGCAATGAGATGACCACAGATACGCAGTATTTT. This chain links TRBV9 with TRBJ2-3; D gene uncertain. Germline-derived CDR1 and CDR2 are SGDLS and YYNGEE. The CDR3 totals 13 residues. V was trimmed by 6 bases and J by 2 bases, leaving 10 bases between them.

V is TRBV18 and J is TRBJ1-1, with D perhaps matching TRBD1 (5 bases). This CDR3 has 17 amino acids. V lost 0 bases to trimming and J lost 1 base, with 15 bases between them. Germline CDR1 reads KGHSH; CDR2 reads LQKENI. CDR3 in amino acids: CASSPPGRGRGNTEAFF. The DNA of the CDR3 is TGTGCCAGCTCACCACCGGGGAGGGGCCGGGGGAACACTGAAGCTTTCTTT. Full variable domain (rest looked up from reference TRBV18 and TRBJ1-1): NAGVMQNPRHLVRRRGQEARLRCSPMKGHSHVYWYRQLPEEGLKFMVYLQKENIIDESGMPKERFSAEFPKEGPSILRIQQVVRGDSAAYFCASSPPGRGRGNTEAFFGQGTRLTVV.

V usage is TRBV7-2 and J usage is TRBJ1-5, with a possible D match to TRBD1 (5 bases). The germline V gene encodes CDR1 SGHTA and CDR2 FQGNSA. V was clipped by 3 bases and J by 2 bases, with 11 bases between them. The CDR3 is made up of 15 amino acids. The CDR3 nucleotides are TGTGCCAGCAGCTTTTCTTGGGGGGGCAATCAGCCCCAGCATTTT. Residues: CASSFSWGGNQPQHF. The full variable domain, completed using reference TRBV7-2 and TRBJ1-5, is GAGVSQSPSNKVTEKGKDVELRCDPISGHTALYWYRQSLGQGLEFLIYFQGNSAPDKSGLPSDRFSAERTGGSVSTLTIQRTQQEDSAVYLCASSFSWGGNQPQHFGDGTRLSIL.

This chain's CDR3 is CASSPRLAGAGSTDTQYF. DNA for the CDR3: TGTGCCAGCTCACCCAGACTAGCGGGAGCTGGGAGCACAGATACGCAGTATTTT. J is TRBJ2-3 and V is TRBV18; the match to TRBD2 covers 12 bases. This CDR3 contains 18 residues. J was trimmed by 0 bases and V by 3 bases; bases with no gene match: 7. Germline CDR1 KGHSH, CDR2 LQKENI.

This chain joins TRBV27 and TRBJ1-1; no clear D gene. Trimming cost V 0 bases and J 1 base, with 3 bases left between them. Germline values: CDR1 MNHEY, CDR2 SMNVEV (reference sequence). The CDR3 runs to 13 residues. The CDR3 nucleotides read TGTGCCAGCAGTTTATCAGCGAACACTGAAGCTTTCTTT. This encodes CASSLSANTEAFF.

V is TRBV9 and J is TRBJ2-1, with no clear D. The length of the CDR3 is 13 residues. The V gene's germline CDR1 is SGDLS and CDR2 YYNGEE. Trimming stripped 4 bases from V and 7 bases from J, with 12 bases between. The chain's CDR3 is CASSRNYVNEQFF. CDR3 bases: TGTGCCAGCAGCAGGAATTACGTAAATGAGCAGTTCTTC.